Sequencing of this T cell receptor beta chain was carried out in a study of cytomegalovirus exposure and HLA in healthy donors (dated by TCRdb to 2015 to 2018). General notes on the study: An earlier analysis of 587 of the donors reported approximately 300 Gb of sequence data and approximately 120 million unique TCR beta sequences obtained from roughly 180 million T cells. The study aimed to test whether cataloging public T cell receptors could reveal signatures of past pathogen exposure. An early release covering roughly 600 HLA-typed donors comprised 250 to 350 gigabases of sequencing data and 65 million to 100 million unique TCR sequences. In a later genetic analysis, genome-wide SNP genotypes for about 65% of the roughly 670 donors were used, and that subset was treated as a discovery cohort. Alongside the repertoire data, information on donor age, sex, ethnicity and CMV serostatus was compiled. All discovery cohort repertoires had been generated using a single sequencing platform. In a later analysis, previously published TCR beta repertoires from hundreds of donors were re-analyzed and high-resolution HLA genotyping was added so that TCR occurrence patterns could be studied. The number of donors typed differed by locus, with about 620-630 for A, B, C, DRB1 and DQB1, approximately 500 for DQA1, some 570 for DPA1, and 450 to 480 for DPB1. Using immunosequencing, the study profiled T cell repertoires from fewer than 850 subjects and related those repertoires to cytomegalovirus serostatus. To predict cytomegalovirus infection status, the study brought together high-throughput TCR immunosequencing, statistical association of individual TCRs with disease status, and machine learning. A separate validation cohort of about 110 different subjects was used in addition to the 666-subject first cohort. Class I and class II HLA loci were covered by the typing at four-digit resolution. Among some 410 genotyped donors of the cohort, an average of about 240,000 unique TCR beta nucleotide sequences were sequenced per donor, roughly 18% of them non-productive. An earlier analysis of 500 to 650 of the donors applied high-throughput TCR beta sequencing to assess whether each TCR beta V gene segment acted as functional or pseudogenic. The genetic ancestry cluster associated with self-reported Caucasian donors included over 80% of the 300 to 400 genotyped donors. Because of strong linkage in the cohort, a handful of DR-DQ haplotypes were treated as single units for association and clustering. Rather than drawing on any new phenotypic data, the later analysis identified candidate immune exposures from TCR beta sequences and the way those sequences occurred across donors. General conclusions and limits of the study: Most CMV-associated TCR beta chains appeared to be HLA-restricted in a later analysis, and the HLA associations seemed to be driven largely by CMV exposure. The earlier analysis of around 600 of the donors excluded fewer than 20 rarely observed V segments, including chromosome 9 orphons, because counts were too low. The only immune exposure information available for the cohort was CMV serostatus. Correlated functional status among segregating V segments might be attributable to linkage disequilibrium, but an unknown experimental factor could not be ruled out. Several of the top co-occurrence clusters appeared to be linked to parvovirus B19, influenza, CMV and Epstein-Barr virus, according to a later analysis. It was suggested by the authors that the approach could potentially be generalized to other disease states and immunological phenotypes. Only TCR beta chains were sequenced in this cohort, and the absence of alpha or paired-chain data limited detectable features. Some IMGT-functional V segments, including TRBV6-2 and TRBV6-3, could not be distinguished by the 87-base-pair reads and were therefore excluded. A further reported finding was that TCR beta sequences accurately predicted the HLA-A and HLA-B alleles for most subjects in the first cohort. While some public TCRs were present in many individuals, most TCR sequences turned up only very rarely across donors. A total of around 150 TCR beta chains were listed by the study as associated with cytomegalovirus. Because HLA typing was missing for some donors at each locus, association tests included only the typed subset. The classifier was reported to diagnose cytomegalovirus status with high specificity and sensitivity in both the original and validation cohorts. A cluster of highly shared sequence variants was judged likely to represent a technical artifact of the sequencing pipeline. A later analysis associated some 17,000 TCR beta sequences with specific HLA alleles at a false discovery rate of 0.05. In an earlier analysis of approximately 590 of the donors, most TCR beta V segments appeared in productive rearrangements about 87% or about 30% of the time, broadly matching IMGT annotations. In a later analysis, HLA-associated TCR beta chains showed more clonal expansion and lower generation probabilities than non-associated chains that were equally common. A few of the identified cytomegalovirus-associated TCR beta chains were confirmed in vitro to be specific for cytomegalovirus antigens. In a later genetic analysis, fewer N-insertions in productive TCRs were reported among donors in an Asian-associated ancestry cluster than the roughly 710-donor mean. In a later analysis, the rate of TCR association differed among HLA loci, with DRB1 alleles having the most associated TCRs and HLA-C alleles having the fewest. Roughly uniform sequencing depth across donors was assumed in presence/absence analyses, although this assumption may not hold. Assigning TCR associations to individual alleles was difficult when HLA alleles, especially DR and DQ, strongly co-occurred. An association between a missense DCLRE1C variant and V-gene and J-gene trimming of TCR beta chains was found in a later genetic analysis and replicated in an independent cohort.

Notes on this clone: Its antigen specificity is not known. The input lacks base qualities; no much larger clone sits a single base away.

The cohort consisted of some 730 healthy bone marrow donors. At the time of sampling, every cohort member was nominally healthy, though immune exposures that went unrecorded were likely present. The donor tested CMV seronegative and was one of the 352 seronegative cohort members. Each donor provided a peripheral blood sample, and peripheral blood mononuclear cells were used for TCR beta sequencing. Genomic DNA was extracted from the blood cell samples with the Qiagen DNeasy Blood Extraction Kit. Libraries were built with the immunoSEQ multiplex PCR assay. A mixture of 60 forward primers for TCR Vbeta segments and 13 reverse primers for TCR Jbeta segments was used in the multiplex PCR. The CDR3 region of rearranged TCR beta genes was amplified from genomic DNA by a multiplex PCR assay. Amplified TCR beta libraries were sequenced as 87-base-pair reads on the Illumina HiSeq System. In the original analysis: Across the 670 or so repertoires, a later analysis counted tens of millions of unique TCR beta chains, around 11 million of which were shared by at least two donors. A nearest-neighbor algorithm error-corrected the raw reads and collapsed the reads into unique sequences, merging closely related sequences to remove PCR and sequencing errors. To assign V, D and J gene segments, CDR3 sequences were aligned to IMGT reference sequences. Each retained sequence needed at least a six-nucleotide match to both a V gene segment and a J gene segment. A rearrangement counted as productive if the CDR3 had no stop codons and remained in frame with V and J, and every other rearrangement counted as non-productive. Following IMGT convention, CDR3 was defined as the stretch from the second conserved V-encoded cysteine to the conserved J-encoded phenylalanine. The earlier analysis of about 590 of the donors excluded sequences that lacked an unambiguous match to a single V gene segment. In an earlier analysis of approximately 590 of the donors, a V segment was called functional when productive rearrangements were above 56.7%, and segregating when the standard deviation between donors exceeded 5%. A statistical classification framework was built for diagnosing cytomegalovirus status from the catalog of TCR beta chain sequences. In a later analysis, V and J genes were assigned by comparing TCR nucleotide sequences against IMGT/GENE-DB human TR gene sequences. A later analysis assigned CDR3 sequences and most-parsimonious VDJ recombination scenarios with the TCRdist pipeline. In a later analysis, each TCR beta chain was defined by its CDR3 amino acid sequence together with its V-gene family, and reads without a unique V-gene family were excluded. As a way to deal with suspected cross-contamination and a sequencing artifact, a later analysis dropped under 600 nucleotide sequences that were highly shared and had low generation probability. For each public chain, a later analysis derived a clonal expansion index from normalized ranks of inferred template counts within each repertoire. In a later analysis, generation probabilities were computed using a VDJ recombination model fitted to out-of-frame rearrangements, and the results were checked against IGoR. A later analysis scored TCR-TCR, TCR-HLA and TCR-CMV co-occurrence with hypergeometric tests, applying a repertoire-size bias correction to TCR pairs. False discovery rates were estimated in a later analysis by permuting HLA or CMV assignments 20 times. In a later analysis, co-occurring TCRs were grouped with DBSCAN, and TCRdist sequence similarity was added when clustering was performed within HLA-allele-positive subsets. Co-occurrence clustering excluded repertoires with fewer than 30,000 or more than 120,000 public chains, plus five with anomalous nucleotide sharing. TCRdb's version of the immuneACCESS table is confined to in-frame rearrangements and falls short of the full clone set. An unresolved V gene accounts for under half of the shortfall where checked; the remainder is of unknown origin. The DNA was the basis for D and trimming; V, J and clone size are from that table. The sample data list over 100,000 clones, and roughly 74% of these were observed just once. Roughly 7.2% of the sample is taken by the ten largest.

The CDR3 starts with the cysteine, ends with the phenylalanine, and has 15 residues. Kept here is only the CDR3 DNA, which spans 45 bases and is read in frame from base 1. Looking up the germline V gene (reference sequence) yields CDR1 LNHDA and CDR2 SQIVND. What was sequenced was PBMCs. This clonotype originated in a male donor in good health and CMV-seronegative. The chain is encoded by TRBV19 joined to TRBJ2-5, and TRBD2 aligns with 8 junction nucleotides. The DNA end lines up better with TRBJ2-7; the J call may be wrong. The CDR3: CASRGGRSKNYEQYF. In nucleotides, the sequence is TGTGCCAGCCGGGGGGGGAGAAGTAAAAACTACGAGCAGTACTTC.